These T cell receptor beta chains were read from a single sample in a study of blood T cell repertoires in COVID-19. Data came from immunoSEQ multiplex PCR; TCRdb stores just in-frame clones and leaves some out. The profile shows some 300,000 clones, 89% of them singletons. The sequenced material came from PBMCs or T cells enriched from blood (not recorded which). These receptor sequences come from a woman aged 25 to 39 who had recovered from COVID-19. Each CDR3 is given with its conserved first and last residue. A D gene is named only where the DNA matches it firmly. Rows may omit the clone size; those that give it use once, few, many or a size class.

clone size,J gene,V gene,D gene,CDR3 length,CDR3 protein,CDR3 DNA
.,TRBJ1-6,TRBV6-1,.,13,CASSDPPVSPLHF,TGTGCCAGCAGTGACCCGCCGGTGTCACCCCTCCACTTT
.,TRBJ1-2,TRBV27,TRBD1,15,CASRWIGTDNYGYTF,TGTGCCAGCAGATGGATAGGGACAGATAACTATGGCTACACCTTC
.,TRBJ2-3,TRBV19,TRBD2,14,CASKTSGGTDTQYF,TGTGCCAGTAAGACTAGCGGAGGCACAGATACGCAGTATTTT
.,TRBJ1-5,TRBV3-1/TRBV3-2,.,15,CASSQGTAINQPQHF,TGTGCCAGCAGCCAAGGGACAGCGATAAATCAGCCCCAGCATTTT
.,TRBJ2-3,TRBV2,.,15,CASSEPDRNVDTQYF,TGTGCCAGCAGCGAACCGGACAGAAATGTGGATACGCAGTATTTT
once,TRBJ1-2,TRBV7-9,TRBD1,14,CASSFRGQSEGYTF,TGTGCCAGCAGCTTTCGGGGACAGTCGGAAGGCTACACCTTC
.,TRBJ2-7,TRBV6-5,.,15,CASSPRGGGSYEQYF,TGTGCCAGCAGCCCCAGGGGTGGTGGGTCCTACGAGCAGTACTTC
.,TRBJ1-2,TRBV10-3,TRBD1,15,CAISGRDSSTNGYTF,TGTGCCATCAGTGGGCGGGACAGTTCAACGAATGGCTACACCTTC
.,TRBJ2-7,TRBV7-9,TRBD1,18,CASSPYFLPGQGDNEQYF,TGTGCCAGCAGCCCTTACTTTCTTCCGGGACAGGGCGACAACGAGCAGTACTTC
.,TRBJ2-5,TRBV5-1,.,16,CASSLFRSSDQETQYF,TGCGCCAGCAGCTTGTTTAGGTCTAGCGATCAAGAGACCCAGTACTTC
once,TRBJ2-2,TRBV19,.,18,CASSPRVGGPSNTGELFF,TGTGCCAGTAGTCCCCGGGTTGGGGGCCCTTCGAACACCGGGGAGCTGTTTTTT
once,TRBJ1-3,TRBV5-1,.,16,CASSLLAADSGNTIYF,TGCGCCAGCAGCTTGTTGGCGGCTGACTCTGGAAACACCATATATTTT
few,TRBJ2-1,TRBV11-3,.,13,CASSLVRYNEQFF,TGTGCCAGCAGCTTAGTTCGCTACAATGAGCAGTTCTTC